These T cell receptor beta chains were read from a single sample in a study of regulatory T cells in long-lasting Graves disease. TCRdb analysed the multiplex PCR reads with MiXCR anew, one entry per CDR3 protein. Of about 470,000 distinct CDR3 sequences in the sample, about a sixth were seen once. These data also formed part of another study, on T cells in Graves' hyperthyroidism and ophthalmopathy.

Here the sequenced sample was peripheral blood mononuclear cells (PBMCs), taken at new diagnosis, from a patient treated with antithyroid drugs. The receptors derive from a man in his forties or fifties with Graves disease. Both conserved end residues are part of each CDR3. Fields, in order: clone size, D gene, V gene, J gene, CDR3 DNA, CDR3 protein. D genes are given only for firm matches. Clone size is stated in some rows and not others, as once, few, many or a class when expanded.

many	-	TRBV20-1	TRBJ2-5	TGCAGTGCGGAGGGTACTGGACTACAAGAGACCCAGTACTTC	CSAEGTGLQETQYF
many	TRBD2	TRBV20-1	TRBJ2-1	TGCAGTGCTAGAGAGGGGCGGGAGATCTACAATGAGCAGTTCTTC	CSAREGREIYNEQFF
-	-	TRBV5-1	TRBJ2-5	TGCGCCAGCAGCTCGGGGGGCGGTCTCCAAGAGACCCAGTACTTC	CASSSGGGLQETQYF
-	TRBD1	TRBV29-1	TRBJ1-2	TGCAGCGTCAGACAGGGTAGTAAAGGCTACACCTTC	CSVRQGSKGYTF
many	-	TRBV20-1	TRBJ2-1	TGCAGTGCTGTCCCCCCCGGGAGTATAGGTGGTGAGCAGTTCTTC	CSAVPPGSIGGEQFF
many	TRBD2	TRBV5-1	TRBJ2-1	TGCGCCAGCGGAACTAGCGGGGCAAACAATGAGCAGTTCTTC	CASGTSGANNEQFF
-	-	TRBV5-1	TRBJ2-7	TGCGCCAGCAGCTTGAACACACGCTACGAGCAGTACTTC	CASSLNTRYEQYF
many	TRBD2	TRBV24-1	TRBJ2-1	TGTGCCACCAGTGACGGACTAGCGGGAGCCTACAATGAGCAGTTCTTC	CATSDGLAGAYNEQFF
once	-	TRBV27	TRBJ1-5	TGTGCCAGCAATCCAGGAGGTGGGACTTGGCAGCCCCAGCATTTT	CASNPGGGTWQPQHF
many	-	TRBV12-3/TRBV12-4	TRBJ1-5	TGTGCCAGCAGTTTTAGGGGGAGTGGGCAGCCCCAGCATTTT	CASSFRGSGQPQHF
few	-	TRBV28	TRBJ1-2	TGTGCCAGCAGTCGGACAGACTCTAACTATGGCTACACCTTC	CASSRTDSNYGYTF
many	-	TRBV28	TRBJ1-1	TGTGCCAGCAGTCCACCCTCGACAGAGGTGCGAACTGAAGCTTTCTTT	CASSPPSTEVRTEAFF
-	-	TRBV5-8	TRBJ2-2	TGTGCCAGCAGCTTGGTGGCGGACCCCGGGGAGCTGTTTTTT	CASSLVADPGELFF
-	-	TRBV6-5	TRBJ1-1	TGTGCCAGCAGTTCTCCTTCGGGAATTGAAGCTTTCTTT	CASSSPSGIEAFF
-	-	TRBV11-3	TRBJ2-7	TGTGCCAGCAGCTCAACCAGGAAACTCTACGAGCAGTACTTC	CASSSTRKLYEQYF
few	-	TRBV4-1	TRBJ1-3	TGCGCCAGCAGCCAAGATCGGGGTGGTTATGGAAACACCATATATTTT	CASSQDRGGYGNTIYF
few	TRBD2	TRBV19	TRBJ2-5	TGTGCCAGTGCTAGCGGCGCGTGGGAGACCCAGTACTTC	CASASGAWETQYF
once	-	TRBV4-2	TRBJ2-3	TGTGCCAGCAGCCAGGAAGAGTTAGCAGATACGCAGTATTTT	CASSQEELADTQYF
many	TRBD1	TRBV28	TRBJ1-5	TGTGCCAGCAGAACAGGGGAGAGTTGGAATCAGCCCCAGCATTTT	CASRTGESWNQPQHF
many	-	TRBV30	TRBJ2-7	TGTGCCTGGAGTTCGAACCAGGGATCCGAGCAGTACTTC	CAWSSNQGSEQYF
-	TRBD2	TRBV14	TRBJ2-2	TGTGCCAGCAGCCAAAGACTAGCGATTAACACCGGGGAGCTGTTTTTT	CASSQRLAINTGELFF
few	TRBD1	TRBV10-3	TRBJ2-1	TGTGCCATCAGTGAGTCCTTTTTTGGACAGGGGGCGAAAAATGAGCAGTTCTTC	CAISESFFGQGAKNEQFF
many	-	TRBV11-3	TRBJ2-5	TGTGCCAGCAGCTTAGTAGTACAAGAGACCCAGTACTTC	CASSLVVQETQYF
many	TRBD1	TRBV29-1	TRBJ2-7	TGCAGCGTTCTCGACAGGGGTGGGTACGAGCAGTACTTC	CSVLDRGGYEQYF
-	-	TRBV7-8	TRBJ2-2	TGTGCCAGCAGCGGCCGGACACCTACGGACCCCGGGGAGCTGTTTTTT	CASSGRTPTDPGELFF
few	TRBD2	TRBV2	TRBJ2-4	TGTGCCAGCAGTGAAAAGCGGGAGGGCCGAGGATACAAAAACATTCAGTACTTC	CASSEKREGRGYKNIQYF
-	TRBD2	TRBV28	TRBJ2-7	TGTGCCAGCAGTCCCGGACGGTTGGGACTAGCGATTAACGAGCAGTACTTC	CASSPGRLGLAINEQYF
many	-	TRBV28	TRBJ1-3	TGTGCCAGCAGTTTATACAGGCTGAGCTCAGGAAACACCATATATTTT	CASSLYRLSSGNTIYF
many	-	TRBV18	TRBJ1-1	TGTGCCAGCTCGCCGACAGGACGTGAAGCTTTCTTT	CASSPTGREAFF
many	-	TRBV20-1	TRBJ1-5	TGCAGTGCTAGTCAGGGAGTCAATCAGCCCCAGCATTTT	CSASQGVNQPQHF
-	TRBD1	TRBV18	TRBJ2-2	TGCGCCAGCAGCCCGCGGACAGGGGTGAACACCGGGGAGCTGTTTTTT	CASSPRTGVNTGELFF
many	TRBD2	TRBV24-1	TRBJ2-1	TGTGCCACCAGTGATTCGCGGGGAGGGCGGTTCGGTTCCTACAATGAGCAGTTCTTC	CATSDSRGGRFGSYNEQFF
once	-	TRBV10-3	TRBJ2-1	TGTGCCACAAGACAAGAGTACAATGAGCAGTTCTTC	CATRQEYNEQFF
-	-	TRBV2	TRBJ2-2	TGTGCCAGCAATACAATAAGGGTTGGTGGCACCGGGGAGCTGTTTTTT	CASNTIRVGGTGELFF
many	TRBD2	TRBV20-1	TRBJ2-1	TGCAGTGCTAGAGATCGGAGCGGGAGCTCCTACAATGAGCAGTTCTTC	CSARDRSGSSYNEQFF
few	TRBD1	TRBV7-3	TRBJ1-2	TGTGCCAGCAGCCCCTCGGAGGGAACAGGGGAAGGCTACACCTTC	CASSPSEGTGEGYTF